One sample yielded the 20 T cell receptor beta chains listed below, sequenced in a study of T cell responses to AZD1222 COVID-19 vaccine. Sequencing used immunoSEQ multiplex PCR; TCRdb keeps in-frame clones, though not all of them. The data contain 35,000 to 50,000 clones, over 75% of them singletons. The input for sequencing was peripheral blood, taken 28 days after the second dose of the MenACWY control vaccine. The receptors stem from an adult who received the MenACWY meningococcal vaccine as a control.

In nucleotides, the CDR3 is TGTGCCAGCAGTTTGACGGCCATGGGGGGCCGCTCCTCCTACAATGAGCAGTTCTTC. Its translation: CASSLTAMGGRSSYNEQFF. The chain joins TRBV27 to TRBJ2-1; D tentatively fits TRBD1 or TRBD2 (6 bases each). CDR1 and CDR2 from the germline V gene are MNHEY and SMNVEV (reference sequence). The CDR3 contains 19 residues. The V end lost 3 bases, the J end lost 0 bases, and 21 bases lay between the germline ends.

The rearrangement uses TRBV11-2 and TRBJ2-3, with D tentatively TRBD1 or TRBD2 (5 bases each). The CDR3 sequence is 16 residues long. The germline V and J ends were trimmed by 5 bases and 4 bases, with 19 bases remaining between them. CDR1 SGHAT and CDR2 FQNNGV come from the germline V gene. The CDR3 is CASSPGAGGVSDTQYF. The DNA for the CDR3 is TGTGCCAGCAGCCCCGGGGCCGGTGGTGTGTCAGATACGCAGTATTTT.

The chain links TRBV19 to TRBJ2-1; 8 nucleotides match TRBD2. The CDR3 length is 14 residues. The ends lost 4 bases at V and 9 bases at J; junction bases unmatched: 8. The germline gives CDR1 LNHDA, CDR2 SQIVND (reference sequence). In DNA, the CDR3 is TGTGCCAGTAGTACCCTGGGGACTAGTATTGAGCAGTTCTTC. Its protein product is CASSTLGTSIEQFF.

The chain links TRBV5-4 to TRBJ2-5, with TRBD2 matching over 13 bases. The trim removed 2 bases at V and 1 base at J, leaving 2 bases unmatched. The CDR3 extends over 16 amino acids. CDR1 is SGHNT, CDR2 YYREEE, per germline (reference sequence). CDR3 residues: CASSLRLAGGQETQYF. CDR3 bases: TGTGCCAGCAGCTTAAGACTAGCGGGGGGCCAAGAGACCCAGTACTTC.

The rearrangement uses TRBV2 and TRBJ1-4; D is unclear. Looked up from germline, CDR1 is SNHLY and CDR2 is FYNNEI. The CDR3 extends over 15 amino acids. V gave up 1 base and J gave up 5 bases, with 11 bases separating them. Written as DNA, the CDR3 is TGTGCCAGCAGTGAAGTTAGAGGCGGGAATGAAAAACTGTTTTTT. Translation gives CASSEVRGGNEKLFF.

This clone was observed once. The J gene is TRBJ1-2, the V gene TRBV5-6; D is uncertain. Trimming took off 1 base at V and 7 bases at J, with 17 bases between the two ends. The CDR3 contains 15 residues. Germline-derived CDR1 and CDR2 are SGHDT and YYEEEE. The CDR3 region has the DNA TGTGCCAGCAGCTTGAGACGGCCCGGGGTGACTGGCTACACCTTC. It encodes CASSLRRPGVTGYTF.

As concerns this clone: At one boundary the junction diverges from the germline segment, which might be a read error. This chain links TRBV5-1 with TRBJ2-3; D is unclear. The CDR3 is made up of 15 amino acids. Germline lookup yields CDR1 SGHRS and CDR2 YFSETQ. The CDR3 DNA follows: TGCGCCAGCACCTTGGATGTGGGTAGCACAGATACGCAGTATTTT. It translates to CASTLDVGSTDTQYF.

This clone was observed a few times. V is TRBV28 and J is TRBJ2-3; weak D call: TRBD2 (5 bases). The CDR3 runs to 14 residues. Germline V gene sequence: CDR1 MDHEN, CDR2 SYDVKM. Trimming pared 5 bases from V and 3 bases from J, leaving 12 bases between. The CDR3 protein is CASSLLGSTDTQYF. The CDR3 region has the DNA TGTGCCAGCAGTCTCTTAGGGAGTACAGATACGCAGTATTTT.

The CDR3 reads CARSTGVNTEAFF. The DNA of the CDR3 is TGCGCCAGGTCGACAGGGGTGAACACTGAAGCTTTCTTT. The chain joins TRBV10-2 to TRBJ1-1, with 8 bases fitting TRBD1. CDR1 and CDR2 from the germline V gene are WSHSY and SAAADI. J was trimmed by 0 bases and V by 9 bases; bases with no gene match: 3. This CDR3 contains 13 residues.

In its sample, this clone was seen a few times. V and J are TRBV21-1 and TRBJ1-6; the table names TRBD1, a call not compared with the DNA. TRBV21-1 is shown as a pseudogene. The CDR3 extends over 15 amino acids. The DNA of the CDR3 is TGTGCCAGCAGCAATGTCAGGGTCCGTAATTCACCCCTCCACTTT. Translated: CASSNVRVRNSPLHF.

This clone was seen just once. The chain uses TRBV27 and TRBJ2-1, with D hard to call. This CDR3 is built from 13 residues. The V gene lost 3 bases and the J gene lost 5 bases, with 8 bases spanning the gap. Germline CDR1 MNHEY, CDR2 SMNVEV (reference sequence). For the CDR3, the DNA is TGTGCCAGCAGTTTTTACGGAGACAATGAGCAGTTCTTC. Protein: CASSFYGDNEQFF.

The chain links TRBV27 to TRBJ1-4; D gene uncertain. Germline CDR1 and CDR2: MNHEY and SMNVEV (reference sequence). V lost 4 bases to trimming and J lost 4 bases, with 7 bases between them. The CDR3 contains 13 residues. The DNA for the CDR3 is TGTGCCAGCAGTTCCCTGGGTAATGAAAAACTGTTTTTT. It translates to CASSSLGNEKLFF.

V and J are TRBV2 and TRBJ1-3; D is possibly TRBD1 (6 bases). V lost 4 bases, J lost 2 bases, and 12 bases lay in between. The CDR3 loop spans 15 amino acids. CDR1 SNHLY and CDR2 FYNNEI come from the germline V gene. The CDR3 bases are TGTGCCAGCAGTGGGAAGGGGACAACTGGAAACACCATATATTTT. It is translated as CASSGKGTTGNTIYF. The variable domain in full, completed from reference TRBV2 and TRBJ1-3, reads EPEVTQTPSHQVTQMGQEVILRCVPISNHLYFYWYRQILGQKVEFLVSFYNNEISEKSEIFDDQFSVERPDGSNFTLKIRSTKLEDSAMYFCASSGKGTTGNTIYFGEGSWLTVV.

The J gene is TRBJ1-1, the V gene TRBV4-1, with TRBD1 identical over 11 bases. This CDR3 spans 15 amino acids. Looked up from germline, CDR1 is MGHRA and CDR2 is YSYEKL. V was pared by 5 bases and J by 4 bases, with 6 bases of the junction left unmatched. DNA of the CDR3: TGCGCCAGCAGCGTCCGGACAGGGGGCCTCACTGAAGCTTTCTTT. Its translation: CASSVRTGGLTEAFF.

The J gene is TRBJ1-1, the V gene TRBV7-3, with D tentatively TRBD1 (5 bases). CDR1 and CDR2 from the germline V gene are SGHTA and FQGTGA. With 4 bases removed from V and 6 bases from J, the gap between germline ends came to 21 bases. The CDR3 runs to 16 residues. The CDR3 sequence: CASSSVPQGLVAEAFF. CDR3 sequence (DNA): TGTGCCAGCAGCTCCGTACCCCAGGGCCTGGTGGCTGAAGCTTTCTTT.

The chain uses TRBV27 and TRBJ2-1; 10 bases align to TRBD1. Germline CDR1 reads MNHEY; CDR2 reads SMNVEV (reference sequence). The J segment lost 3 bases and the V segment lost 5 bases, leaving 7 bases of the junction unmatched. The CDR3 extends over 16 amino acids. The chain's CDR3 is CASSPLGQGVYNEQFF. The CDR3 DNA reads TGTGCCAGCAGTCCCTTAGGACAGGGGGTCTACAATGAGCAGTTCTTC.

V gene TRBV5-1 combines with J gene TRBJ1-1; unclear D gene. V shed 1 base and J shed 0 bases, with 4 bases lying between them. CDR3 length: 13 amino acids. Germline V gene data show CDR1 as SGHRS and CDR2 as YFSETQ. CDR3 nucleotide sequence: TGCGCCAGCAGCTTGAACTTGAACACTGAAGCTTTCTTT. This translates into CASSLNLNTEAFF.

The chain uses TRBV5-6 and TRBJ2-3; D is unresolved. The germline V gene encodes CDR1 SGHDT and CDR2 YYEEEE. The CDR3 contains 15 residues. V dropped 4 bases and J dropped 1 base, with 13 bases sitting between them. CDR3 in amino acids: CASSVPFRGTDTQYF. As DNA, the CDR3 is TGTGCCAGCAGCGTTCCTTTTAGAGGCACAGATACGCAGTATTTT.

This chain uses TRBV11-2 with TRBJ1-4, with D tentatively TRBD1 (6 bases). Germline V CDR1 and CDR2: SGHAT, FQNNGV. The CDR3 loop spans 15 amino acids. Trimming pared 5 bases from V and 10 bases from J, leaving 20 bases between. This chain's CDR3 is CASSTDSFVVGKLFF. CDR3 sequence (DNA): TGTGCCAGCAGCACGGACAGTTTTGTGGTAGGAAAACTGTTTTTT.

The chain employs TRBV30 and TRBJ1-5; D call uncertain. Germline loops: CDR1 GTSNPN, CDR2 SVGIG (reference sequence). V shed 2 bases and J shed 0 bases, with 5 bases lying between them. This CDR3 has 13 amino acids. DNA of the CDR3: TGTGCCTGGAGTCGAGATAGCAATCAGCCCCAGCATTTT. This translates into CAWSRDSNQPQHF.